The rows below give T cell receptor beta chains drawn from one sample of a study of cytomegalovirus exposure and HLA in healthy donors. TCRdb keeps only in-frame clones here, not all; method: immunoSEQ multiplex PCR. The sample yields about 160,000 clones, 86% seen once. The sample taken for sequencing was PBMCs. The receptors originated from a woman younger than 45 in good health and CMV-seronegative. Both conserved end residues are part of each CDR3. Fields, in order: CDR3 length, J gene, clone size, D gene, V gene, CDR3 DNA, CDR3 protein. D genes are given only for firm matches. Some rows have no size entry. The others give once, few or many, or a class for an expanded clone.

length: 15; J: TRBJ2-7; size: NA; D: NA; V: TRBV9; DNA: TGTGCCAGCAGCGTAGACGGGAGTGCTGGCCACGAGCAGTACTTC; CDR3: CASSVDGSAGHEQYF
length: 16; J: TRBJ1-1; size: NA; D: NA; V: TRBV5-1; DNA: TGCGCCAGCAGCTCTCGTAGTGGGGCGGGGAACACTGAAGCTTTCTTT; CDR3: CASSSRSGAGNTEAFF
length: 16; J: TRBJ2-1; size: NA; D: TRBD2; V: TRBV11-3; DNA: TGTGCCAGCAGCTACCGACTAGCGGGAGGGCCGGGTGAGCAGTTCTTC; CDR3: CASSYRLAGGPGEQFF
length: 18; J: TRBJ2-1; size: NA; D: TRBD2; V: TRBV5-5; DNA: TGTGCCAGCAGCATACTAACTAGCGGGAGGAGCTCCTACAATGAGCAGTTCTTC; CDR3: CASSILTSGRSSYNEQFF
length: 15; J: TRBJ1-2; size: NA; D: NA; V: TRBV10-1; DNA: TGCGCCAGCAGAAGAGGTAGCGGACGGACCTATGGCTACACCTTC; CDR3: CASRRGSGRTYGYTF
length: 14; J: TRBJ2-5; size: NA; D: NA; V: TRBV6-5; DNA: TGTGCCAGCATCAAGGAGTCGGGAGCGGAGACCCAGTACTTC; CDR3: CASIKESGAETQYF
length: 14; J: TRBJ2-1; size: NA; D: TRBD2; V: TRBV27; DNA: TGTGCCAGCAGAGGACTAGCGAGTTCGAATGAGCAGTTCTTC; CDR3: CASRGLASSNEQFF
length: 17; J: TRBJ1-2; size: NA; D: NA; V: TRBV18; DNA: TGTGCCAGCTCATCGGAATTAAGAAGGAGTGAGCGCTATGGCTACACCTTC; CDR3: CASSSELRRSERYGYTF
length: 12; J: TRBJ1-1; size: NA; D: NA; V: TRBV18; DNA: TGTGCCAGCTCACCAACGTTAAGTGAAGCTTTCTTT; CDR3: CASSPTLSEAFF
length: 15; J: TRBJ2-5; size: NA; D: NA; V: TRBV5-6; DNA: TGTGCCAGCAGCTTGGTCGGACCCCGAGGGGAGACCCAGTACTTC; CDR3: CASSLVGPRGETQYF
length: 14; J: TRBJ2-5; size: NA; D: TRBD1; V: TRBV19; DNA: TGTGCCAGTAGTAATACACAGGGGCTAGAGACCCAGTACTTC; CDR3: CASSNTQGLETQYF
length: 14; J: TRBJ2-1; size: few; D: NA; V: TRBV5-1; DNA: TGCGCCAGCAGCATGTATCCCGCCCCCAATGAGCAGTTCTTC; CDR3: CASSMYPAPNEQFF
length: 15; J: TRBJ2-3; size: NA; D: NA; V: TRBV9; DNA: TGTGCCAGCAGCGTAGGGACCACGCTCACAGATACGCAGTATTTT; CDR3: CASSVGTTLTDTQYF
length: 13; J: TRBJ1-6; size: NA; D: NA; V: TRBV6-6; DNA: TGTGCCAGCAGCCGAGCCCTTAATTCACCCCTCCACTTT; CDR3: CASSRALNSPLHF
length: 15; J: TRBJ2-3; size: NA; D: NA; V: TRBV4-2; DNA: TGTGCCAGCAGCCAAGATAGAGGGACTTCTGATACGCAGTATTTT; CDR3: CASSQDRGTSDTQYF
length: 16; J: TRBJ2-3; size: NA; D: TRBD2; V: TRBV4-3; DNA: TGCGCCAGCAGCCAAGGCGTAGCGGGGAGCACAGATACGCAGTATTTT; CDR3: CASSQGVAGSTDTQYF
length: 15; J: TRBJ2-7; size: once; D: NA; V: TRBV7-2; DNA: TGTGCCAGCAGCTCGCAGGACACCCCTACCTACGAGCAGTACTTC; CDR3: CASSSQDTPTYEQYF
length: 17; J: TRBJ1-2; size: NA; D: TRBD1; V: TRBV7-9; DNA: TGTGCCAGCAGCTTGGCCCTGGGACAGGGGGGAGTACATGGCTACACCTTC; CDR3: CASSLALGQGGVHGYTF
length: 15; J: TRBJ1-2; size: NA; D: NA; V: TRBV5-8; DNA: TGTGCCAGCAGAATCAGGACGGGAAAAGTCTATGGCTACACCTTC; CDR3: CASRIRTGKVYGYTF
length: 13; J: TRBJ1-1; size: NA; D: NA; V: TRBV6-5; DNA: TGTGCCAGCAGTTCTCTGATGAACACTGAAGCTTTCTTT; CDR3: CASSSLMNTEAFF
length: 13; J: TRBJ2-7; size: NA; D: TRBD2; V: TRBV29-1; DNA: TGCAGCGTTTCTAGCGGGAGAGGGTACGAGCAGTACTTC; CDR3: CSVSSGRGYEQYF
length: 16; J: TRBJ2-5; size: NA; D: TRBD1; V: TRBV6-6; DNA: TGTGCCAGCAGTTACTCGGGACAGGGGTCCCAAGAGACCCAGTACTTC; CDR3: CASSYSGQGSQETQYF
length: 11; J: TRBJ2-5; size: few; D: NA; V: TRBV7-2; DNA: TGTGCCAGCACCCTCGGGGAGACCCAGTACTTC; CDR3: CASTLGETQYF
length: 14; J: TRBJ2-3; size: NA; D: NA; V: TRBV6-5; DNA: TGTGCCAGCAGCCCGACCCCTTACACAGATACGCAGTATTTT; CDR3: CASSPTPYTDTQYF
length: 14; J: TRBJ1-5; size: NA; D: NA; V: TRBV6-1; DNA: TGTGCCAGCAGTATACGGGGGAGCAATCAGCCCCAGCATTTT; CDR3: CASSIRGSNQPQHF
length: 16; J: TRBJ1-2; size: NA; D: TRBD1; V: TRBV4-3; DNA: TGCGCCAGCAGCCAAGTAATATCAGGGGGAAACTATGGCTACACCTTC; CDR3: CASSQVISGGNYGYTF
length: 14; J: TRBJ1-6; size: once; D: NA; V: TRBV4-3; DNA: TGCGCCAGCAGCCAAGATCTCGGGGATTCACCCCTCCACTTT; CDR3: CASSQDLGDSPLHF
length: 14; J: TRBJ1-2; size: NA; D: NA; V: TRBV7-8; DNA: TGTGCCAGCAGCTTAGCGGGCGGTGACTATGGCTACACCTTC; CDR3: CASSLAGGDYGYTF
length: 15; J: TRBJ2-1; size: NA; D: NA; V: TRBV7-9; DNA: TGTGCCAGCAGCTCGGGGGGACAGCGCTACAATGAGCAGTTCTTC; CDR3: CASSSGGQRYNEQFF
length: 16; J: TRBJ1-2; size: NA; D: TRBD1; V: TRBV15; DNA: TGTGCCACCAGCAGAGACCCGGGACAGGGCGATTATGGCTACACCTTC; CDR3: CATSRDPGQGDYGYTF
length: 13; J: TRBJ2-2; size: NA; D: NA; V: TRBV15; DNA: TGTGCCACCAGCAGGGGGCTAACCGGGGAGCTGTTTTTT; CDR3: CATSRGLTGELFF
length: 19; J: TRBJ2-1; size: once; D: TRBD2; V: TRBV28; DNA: TGTGCCAGCAGTTTTAGGGTACGGATTCGGGCGGGAGTGGGCAATGAGCAGTTCTTC; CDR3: CASSFRVRIRAGVGNEQFF
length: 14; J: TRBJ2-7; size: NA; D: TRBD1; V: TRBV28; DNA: TGTGCCAGCAGTTCAACCTCACAGGGGTACGAGCAGTACTTC; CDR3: CASSSTSQGYEQYF
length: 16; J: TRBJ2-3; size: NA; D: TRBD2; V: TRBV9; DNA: TGTGCCAGCAGCGTAGTTTTAGCGGGACCCACAGATACGCAGTATTTT; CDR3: CASSVVLAGPTDTQYF
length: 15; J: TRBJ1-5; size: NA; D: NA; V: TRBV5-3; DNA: TGTGCCAGAAGCTTTAAGGGGCTTAGCAATCAGCCCCAGCATTTT; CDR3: CARSFKGLSNQPQHF
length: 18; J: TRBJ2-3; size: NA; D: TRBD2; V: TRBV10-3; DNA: TGTGCCATCAGTCCGGGACTAGCGGGAGGGCCCGTCACAGATACGCAGTATTTT; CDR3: CAISPGLAGGPVTDTQYF
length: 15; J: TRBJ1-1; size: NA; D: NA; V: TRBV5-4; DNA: TGTGCCAGCAGCCACACCCTGGGAGGGAACACTGAAGCTTTCTTT; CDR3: CASSHTLGGNTEAFF
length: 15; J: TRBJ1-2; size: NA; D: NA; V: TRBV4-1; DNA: TGCGCCAGCAGCCAAGCGAGGGCCCAGAACTATGGCTACACCTTC; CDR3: CASSQARAQNYGYTF
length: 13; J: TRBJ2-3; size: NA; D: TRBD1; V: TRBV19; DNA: TGTGCCAGTATAGATAGGGGGCACGATACGCAGTATTTT; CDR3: CASIDRGHDTQYF
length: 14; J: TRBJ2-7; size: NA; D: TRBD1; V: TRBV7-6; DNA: TGTGCCAGCAGCTTAGGGTCAGGGGGCGACGAGCAGTACTTC; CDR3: CASSLGSGGDEQYF
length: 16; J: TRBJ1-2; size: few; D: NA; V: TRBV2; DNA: TGTGCCAGCAGTGAAAGCCACAGGACTGCTAACTATGGCTACACCTTC; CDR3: CASSESHRTANYGYTF
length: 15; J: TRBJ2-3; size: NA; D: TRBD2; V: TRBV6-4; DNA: TGTGCCAGCAGTGAGTCGGGAGGGCGTTCAGATACGCAGTATTTT; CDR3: CASSESGGRSDTQYF
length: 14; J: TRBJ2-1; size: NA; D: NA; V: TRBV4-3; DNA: TGCGCCAGCAGCCAAGGGCTAGCGAACTTTGAGCAGTTCTTC; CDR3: CASSQGLANFEQFF
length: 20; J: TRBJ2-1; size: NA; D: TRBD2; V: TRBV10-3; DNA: TGTGCCATCAGGGTTGACGGGACTAGCGGGGTCTCTCGCTCCTACAATGAGCAGTTCTTC; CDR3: CAIRVDGTSGVSRSYNEQFF
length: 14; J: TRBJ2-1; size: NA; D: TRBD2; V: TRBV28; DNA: TGTGCCATCGGGCCCGGGGGGTGGTACAATGAGCAGTTCTTC; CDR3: CAIGPGGWYNEQFF
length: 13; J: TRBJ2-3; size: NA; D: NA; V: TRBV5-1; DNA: TGCGCCAGCAGCCGGGACACCACAGATACGCAGTATTTT; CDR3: CASSRDTTDTQYF
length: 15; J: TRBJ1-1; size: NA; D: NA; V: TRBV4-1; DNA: TGCGCCAGCACAATTTGGGGGGCGAGGGGGACTGAAGCTTTCTTT; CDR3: CASTIWGARGTEAFF
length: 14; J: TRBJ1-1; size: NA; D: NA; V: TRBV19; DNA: TGTGCCAGTAGTGCATCAGGGGAATGGACTGAAGCTTTCTTT; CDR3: CASSASGEWTEAFF
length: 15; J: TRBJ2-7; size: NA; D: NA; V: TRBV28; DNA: TGTGCCAGCAGTTTAACCCAGCCTGGGGCCTACGAGCAGTACTTC; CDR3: CASSLTQPGAYEQYF
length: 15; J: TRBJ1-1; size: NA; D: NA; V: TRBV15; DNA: TGTGCCACCAGCAGATCATTAAGGGAGGGCACTGAAGCTTTCTTT; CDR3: CATSRSLREGTEAFF
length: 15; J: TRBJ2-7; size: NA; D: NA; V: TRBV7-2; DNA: TGTGCCAGCAGCTTAGGACGGACTATTTCTTACGAGCAGTACTTC; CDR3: CASSLGRTISYEQYF
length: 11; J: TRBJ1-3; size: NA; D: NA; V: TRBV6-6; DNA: TGTGCCAGCACGGGTGGAAACACCATATATTTT; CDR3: CASTGGNTIYF
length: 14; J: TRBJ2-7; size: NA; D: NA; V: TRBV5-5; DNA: TGTGCCAGCAGCTTCTCGGGGACAACCTACGAGCAGTACTTC; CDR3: CASSFSGTTYEQYF